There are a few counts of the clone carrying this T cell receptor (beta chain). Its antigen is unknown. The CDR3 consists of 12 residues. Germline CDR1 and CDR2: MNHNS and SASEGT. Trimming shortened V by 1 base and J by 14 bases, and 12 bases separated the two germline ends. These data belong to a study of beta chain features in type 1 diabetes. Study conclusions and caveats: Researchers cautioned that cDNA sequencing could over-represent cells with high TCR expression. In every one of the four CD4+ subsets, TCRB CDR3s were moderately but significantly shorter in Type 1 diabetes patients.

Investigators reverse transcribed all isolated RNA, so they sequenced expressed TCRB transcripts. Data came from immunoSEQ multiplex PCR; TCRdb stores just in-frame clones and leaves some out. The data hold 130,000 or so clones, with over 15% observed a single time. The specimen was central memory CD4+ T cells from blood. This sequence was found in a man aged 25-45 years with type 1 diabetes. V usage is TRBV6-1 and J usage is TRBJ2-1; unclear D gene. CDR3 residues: CASSEGKAYKFF. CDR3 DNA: TGTGCCAGCAGTGAAGGGAAGGCGTACAAGTTCTTC.